This T cell receptor (beta chain) was found in a study of cytomegalovirus exposure and HLA in healthy donors. Study as a whole: Early on, a data release was issued that held 80 million or so unique TCRs from HLA-typed donors. The Caucasian-associated ancestry cluster contained 75% to 85% of the roughly 400 genotyped donors. Study conclusions and caveats: Later analysis revealed greater clonal expansion in HLA-associated TCR beta chains than in equally common others.

Donors counted as nominally healthy when sampled, yet unrecorded immune exposures were likely. The PCR was carried out with 60 Vbeta primers and 13 Jbeta primers. The assay was immunoSEQ multiplex PCR, and TCRdb's table has in-frame clones only and misses some. The table includes 200,000 to 250,000 clones, roughly 80% detected once. For this clone: Its antigen is still unknown.

Sequenced material: PBMCs. The receptor's source is a man aged 30-40 years in good health and CMV-seronegative.

The CDR3 spells CASSPGGYPYEQYF. CDR3 DNA sequence: TGTGCCAGCAGCCCGGGGGGATATCCCTACGAGCAGTACTTC. The V gene is TRBV13, the J gene TRBJ2-7; TRBD2 aligns across 7 bases. The CDR3 is 14 amino acids. Unmatched junction bases numbered 6, after V lost 5 bases and J lost 2 bases. The germline V gene has CDR1 PRHDT and CDR2 FYEKMQ (reference sequence).